These 32 T cell receptor beta chains share one sample of origin, sequenced in a study of identifying expanded T cells in peripheral blood. Some clones are missing from TCRdb's copy, which holds only in-frame ones; the method was immunoSEQ multiplex PCR. Of 90,000 or so clones in the sample, approximately 90% were seen once. Source material: blood. Receptors were obtained from a person between 18 and 69 years old in good health.

The chain uses TRBV7-2 and TRBJ2-7; a weak D match, TRBD2 (5 bases). Deletions cut 1 base from V and 0 bases from J, with 10 bases between. The CDR3 spans 15 residues. Germline loops: CDR1 SGHTA, CDR2 FQGNSA. CDR3: CASSLGEGSSYEQYF. In DNA, the CDR3 is TGTGCCAGCAGCTTAGGGGAAGGGAGCTCCTACGAGCAGTACTTC.

The chain is built from TRBV28 and TRBJ2-7; tentative D call: TRBD1 (6 bases). The CDR3 extends over 15 amino acids. Germline-derived CDR1 and CDR2 are MDHEN and SYDVKM. V lost 5 bases to trimming and J lost 2 bases, with 16 bases between them. Written as DNA, the CDR3 is TGTGCCAGCAGTGCGACCCTGGGGGCAGCCTACGAGCAGTACTTC. This sequence encodes CASSATLGAAYEQYF.

The J gene is TRBJ1-1, the V gene TRBV4-3; unclear D gene. With 0 bases removed from V and 0 bases from J, the gap between germline ends came to 5 bases. CDR1 is LGHNA, CDR2 YSLEER, per germline. The CDR3 totals 14 residues. CDR3 sequence reads: CASSQDQMNTEAFF. CDR3 sequence (DNA): TGCGCCAGCAGCCAAGATCAGATGAACACTGAAGCTTTCTTT.

The gene calls are TRBV19 and TRBJ2-3, with D perhaps TRBD1 (5 bases). Trimming removed 3 bases at V and 7 bases at J, with 11 bases between. This CDR3 region has 13 residues. Germline lookup yields CDR1 LNHDA and CDR2 SQIVND (reference sequence). CDR3 bases: TGTGCCAGTAGTATTTGGGCAGGGAATACGCAGTATTTT. Translation gives CASSIWAGNTQYF.

The chain employs TRBV7-2 and TRBJ2-3; D remains ambiguous. Germline lookup yields CDR1 SGHTA and CDR2 FQGNSA. The CDR3 loop spans 13 amino acids. The V end was cut by 4 bases, the J end by 0 bases, with 5 bases between. The CDR3 coding sequence is TGTGCCAGCAGCTCCCAGAGCACAGATACGCAGTATTTT. It specifies CASSSQSTDTQYF.

In nucleotides, the CDR3 is TGTGCCAGCAGCTGGGAACCGGGACAGGGCCACGAGCAGTACTTC. This codes for CASSWEPGQGHEQYF. The chain employs TRBV13 and TRBJ2-7, with TRBD1 matching 9 bases. Germline CDR1 reads PRHDT; CDR2 reads FYEKMQ (reference sequence). V gave up 4 bases and J gave up 5 bases; unmatched junction bases: 9. CDR3 length: 15 amino acids.

This clone was seen just once. The J gene is TRBJ2-7, the V gene TRBV7-8, with TRBD2 as a possible D gene (8 bases). V dropped 5 bases and J dropped 7 bases, with 18 bases sitting between them. CDR3 size: 14 residues. The germline CDR1 and CDR2 sequences are SGHVS and FQNEAQ. This chain's CDR3 is CASSLREGAKEQYF. As DNA, the CDR3 is TGTGCCAGCAGCCTTCGGGAGGGGGCTAAAGAGCAGTACTTC.

This clone was seen ten or more times. The chain combines TRBV7-2 with TRBJ2-2; 7 nucleotides match TRBD2. V was pared by 0 bases and J by 6 bases, with 4 bases of the junction left unmatched. Germline assignment: CDR1 SGHTA and CDR2 FQGNSA. CDR3 length equals 15 residues. CDR3 protein: CASSLARTRPGELFF. The CDR3 coding sequence is TGTGCCAGCAGCTTAGCGCGGACTAGACCCGGGGAGCTGTTTTTT.

This rearrangement joins TRBV15 to TRBJ2-2; a possible D gene is TRBD1 (5 bases). CDR1 LNHNV and CDR2 YYDKDF come from the germline V gene (reference sequence). The length of the CDR3 is 15 residues. Between the trimmed V and J ends, which lost 5 bases and 2 bases, there was a span of 12 bases. CDR3 sequence: CATSSRQGNTGELFF. CDR3 sequence (DNA): TGTGCCACCAGCTCAAGGCAGGGAAACACCGGGGAGCTGTTTTTT.

Here the CDR3 reads CASTFDLDATEAFF. DNA for the CDR3: TGTGCCAGCACCTTCGACCTTGACGCCACTGAAGCTTTCTTT. The rearrangement uses TRBV2 and TRBJ1-1; D not resolved. Germline CDR1 is SNHLY and CDR2 is FYNNEI. V was cut by 7 bases and J by 4 bases, with 16 bases left in between. The CDR3 has 14 residues. The variable domain in full, with the rest retrieved from reference TRBV2 and TRBJ1-1, is EPEVTQTPSHQVTQMGQEVILRCVPISNHLYFYWYRQILGQKVEFLVSFYNNEISEKSEIFDDQFSVERPDGSNFTLKIRSTKLEDSAMYFCASTFDLDATEAFFGQGTRLTVV.

This chain uses TRBV27 with TRBJ1-2; TRBD1 matches 11 bases. The CDR3 is made up of 18 amino acids. Germline CDR1 reads MNHEY; CDR2 reads SMNVEV (reference sequence). V lost 5 bases and J lost 3; bases outside the gene matches: 14. The CDR3 nucleotides are TGTGCCAGCAGTCCATCGGGACAGGGGGTTCGTCAGGACTATGGCTACACCTTC. Amino acid sequence: CASSPSGQGVRQDYGYTF.

The chain couples TRBV2 to TRBJ1-4; TRBD1 aligns across 7 bases. This CDR3 has 15 residues. The V and J ends lost 1 base and 3 bases, in that order; junction bases with no gene match: 2. Germline CDR1 and CDR2: SNHLY and FYNNEI. CDR3 bases: TGTGCCAGCAGTGAAGGAGGGACAGCTAATGAAAAACTGTTTTTT. The encoded protein is CASSEGGTANEKLFF.

The chain recombines TRBV5-6 with TRBJ1-1; D is possibly TRBD1 (5 bases). This CDR3 has 14 amino acids. CDR1 is SGHDT and CDR2 is YYEEEE in the germline V gene. The germline V and J ends were trimmed by 4 bases and 6 bases, with 16 bases remaining between them. CDR3 sequence (DNA): TGTGCCAGCAGCCTTGGAGCTCGGGGCCCTGAAGCTTTCTTT. It yields the protein CASSLGARGPEAFF. Together with reference TRBV5-6 and TRBJ1-1, the CDR3 gives the full variable domain: DAGVTQSPTHLIKTRGQQVTLRCSPKSGHDTVSWYQQALGQGPQFIFQYYEEEERQRGNFPDRFSGHQFPNYSSELNVNALLLGDSALYLCASSLGARGPEAFFGQGTRLTVV.

This chain uses TRBV5-4 with TRBJ1-6; weak D call: TRBD1 (5 bases). CDR1 is SGHNT and CDR2 is YYREEE in the germline V gene (reference sequence). The CDR3 consists of 16 residues. The ends were cut back, 0 bases at V and 7 bases at J, with 14 bases in the middle. For the CDR3, the DNA is TGTGCCAGCAGCTTGGCCGGGGGGGTCCGGAATTCACCCCTCCACTTT. The encoded protein is CASSLAGGVRNSPLHF.

The V gene is TRBV10-3, the J gene TRBJ1-5; D remains ambiguous. This CDR3 comprises 15 residues. Trimming left V 2 bases short and J 1 base short, with 9 bases between. The germline gives CDR1 ENHRY, CDR2 SYGVKD. In DNA, the CDR3 is TGTGCCATCAGTGAGACGGATGCAAGCAATCAGCCCCAGCATTTT. Its protein is CAISETDASNQPQHF.

This sequence joins TRBV13 and TRBJ1-1; D is ambiguous. V lost 6 bases, J lost 1 base, and 9 bases lay in between. CDR3 length equals 13 residues. The V gene's germline CDR1 is PRHDT and CDR2 FYEKMQ (reference sequence). CDR3 sequence: CASSQVENTEAFF. The DNA for the CDR3 is TGTGCCAGCAGTCAGGTAGAGAACACTGAAGCTTTCTTT. The full variable domain, rest sourced from reference TRBV13 and TRBJ1-1, is AAGVIQSPRHLIKEKRETATLKCYPIPRHDTVYWYQQGPGQDPQFLISFYEKMQSDKGSIPDRFSAQQFSDYHSELNMSSLELGDSALYFCASSQVENTEAFFGQGTRLTVV.

The rearrangement joins TRBV4-3 to TRBJ2-1; no clear D. V was shortened by 0 bases and J by 2 bases, with 14 bases between the two germline ends. CDR3 length: 17 amino acids. In germline, CDR1 is LGHNA, CDR2 YSLEER. CDR3 DNA: TGCGCCAGCAGCCAAGATCAAGAGCAGACTGCCTACAATGAGCAGTTCTTC. Amino acid sequence: CASSQDQEQTAYNEQFF.

The rearrangement joins TRBV6-1 to TRBJ2-3; D gene uncertain. V lost 4 bases to trimming and J lost 6 bases, with 5 bases between them. The germline gives CDR1 MNHNS, CDR2 SASEGT. The CDR3 loop spans 11 amino acids. CDR3 protein: CASSGSDTQYF. The CDR3, as DNA: TGTGCCAGCAGTGGGTCTGATACGCAGTATTTT.

V usage is TRBV7-9 and J usage is TRBJ2-7; D is undetermined. CDR1 is SEHNR, CDR2 FQNEAQ, per germline (reference sequence). The CDR3 runs to 14 residues. Trimming shortened V by 2 bases and J by 0 bases, and 8 bases separated the two germline ends. The DNA for the CDR3 is TGTGCCAGCAGCTTATTTGAAAGCTCCTACGAGCAGTACTTC. Protein: CASSLFESSYEQYF.

This rearrangement joins TRBV4-3 to TRBJ2-3; a possible D gene is TRBD1 (6 bases). Trimming pared 1 base from V and 1 base from J, leaving 9 bases between. The CDR3 consists of 15 residues. CDR1 is LGHNA and CDR2 is YSLEER in the germline V gene. The CDR3 loop is CASSQVDRRTDTQYF. CDR3 sequence (DNA): TGCGCCAGCAGCCAAGTCGACAGGCGCACAGATACGCAGTATTTT.

The chain recombines TRBV10-3 with TRBJ2-4; D call uncertain. CDR1 and CDR2 from the germline V gene are ENHRY and SYGVKD. V was clipped by 6 bases and J by 1 base, with 13 bases between them. The CDR3 length is 15 residues. The CDR3 DNA reads TGTGCCATCAGCTCAAGCGAATTGGCCAAAAACATTCAGTACTTC. This sequence encodes CAISSSELAKNIQYF.

This clone occurred a few times. The chain combines TRBV6-1 with TRBJ1-5, with 7 bases fitting TRBD1. Germline CDR1 and CDR2: MNHNS and SASEGT. This CDR3 has 13 residues. The V gene end was trimmed by 4 bases and the J gene end by 5 bases; junction bases not matched to a gene: 2. CDR3 bases: TGTGCCAGCAGTGTCGGGACAGATCAGCCCCAGCATTTT. Amino acids: CASSVGTDQPQHF.

This chain links TRBV5-1 with TRBJ2-5; no firm D call. The CDR3 runs to 16 residues. Germline assignment: CDR1 SGHRS and CDR2 YFSETQ. V was shortened by 4 bases and J by 0 bases, with 16 bases between the two germline ends. The CDR3 loop reads CASSPTTERYQETQYF. CDR3 DNA: TGCGCCAGCAGCCCTACGACTGAACGGTACCAAGAGACCCAGTACTTC.

The chain combines TRBV19 with TRBJ2-2; 9 nucleotides align to TRBD1. Unmatched junction bases numbered 8, after V lost 8 bases and J lost 4 bases. The length of the CDR3 is 15 residues. Germline CDR1 is LNHDA and CDR2 is SQIVND (reference sequence). The CDR3 sequence: CASHTGGAGTGELFF. The CDR3 DNA reads as TGTGCCAGTCATACAGGGGGCGCGGGCACCGGGGAGCTGTTTTTT.

The V call is TRBV7-6, the J call TRBJ2-1; the D gene is possibly TRBD1 (6 bases). This CDR3 is built from 13 residues. V was cut by 4 bases and J by 10 bases, with 14 bases left in between. The germline V gene encodes CDR1 SGHVS and CDR2 FNYEAQ. The CDR3 region has the DNA TGTGCCAGCAGCTCCTTCTTTGACAGGGAGCAGTTCTTC. Translation: CASSSFFDREQFF.

V gene TRBV7-9 combines with J gene TRBJ1-5, with D possibly TRBD1 on 6 matching bases. This CDR3 has 17 residues. Trimming cost V 1 base and J 7 bases, with 20 bases left between them. Germline V gene lookup returns CDR1 SEHNR and CDR2 FQNEAQ (reference sequence). The CDR3 bases are TGTGCCAGCAGCTTAGACCGACCCATCCGGGACACCCAGCCCCAGCATTTT. Translating gives CASSLDRPIRDTQPQHF.

This clone was counted only a few times. The rearrangement joins TRBV18 to TRBJ1-2; 9 bases are a match to TRBD1. CDR3 length: 16 residues. With 1 base clipped from V and 5 bases from J, the junction kept 8 bases outside the gene matches. Germline CDR1 and CDR2: KGHSH and LQKENI. In DNA form, the CDR3 reads TGTGCCAGCTCACCACTTCCGGGACAGGGCTTTTATGGCTACACCTTC. Translated: CASSPLPGQGFYGYTF.

The chain couples TRBV5-6 to TRBJ2-2; D is undetermined. The V and J ends lost 8 bases and 1 base respectively, with 18 bases between them. The V gene's germline CDR1 is SGHDT and CDR2 YYEEEE. There are 16 residues in the CDR3. DNA for the CDR3: TGTGCCAGTTCTGACGTTTATAGGGAGAACACCGGGGAGCTGTTTTTT. Its protein product is CASSDVYRENTGELFF.

The chain links TRBV6-5 to TRBJ1-5; D remains ambiguous. Germline V CDR1 and CDR2: MNHEY, SVGAGI. CDR3 length equals 12 residues. The V end lost 10 bases, the J end lost 4 bases, and 11 bases lay between the germline ends. CDR3 loop: CATQDVNQPQHF. The DNA of the CDR3 is TGTGCCACTCAAGACGTGAATCAGCCCCAGCATTTT.

The V gene is TRBV29-1, the J gene TRBJ1-2; 10 nucleotides agree with TRBD1. Germline V CDR1 and CDR2: SQVTM, ANQGSEA. This CDR3 spans 15 amino acids. After removal of 4 bases from V and 4 bases from J, the junction contained 9 bases not matched to a gene. CDR3 sequence (DNA): TGCAGCGTTGGGCGTGACAGGGGGCGCCCCTATGGCTACACCTTC. Translating gives CSVGRDRGRPYGYTF.

The table lists this clone with a count of one. DNA for the CDR3: TGTGCCAGCAGCTTGCGAGGACAGGGCTCTCAAGAGACCCAGTACTTC. It translates to CASSLRGQGSQETQYF. The chain uses TRBV7-2 and TRBJ2-5, with TRBD1 identical over 8 bases. CDR3 size: 16 residues. The junction had 8 bases not matched to a gene; V was cut back by 3 bases and J by 2 bases. Germline V gene lookup returns CDR1 SGHTA and CDR2 FQGNSA.

The chain joins TRBV7-8 to TRBJ2-7; perhaps TRBD1 as D (5 bases). The CDR3 loop spans 14 amino acids. Trimming left V 1 base short and J 2 bases short, with 9 bases between. Looked up from germline, CDR1 is SGHVS and CDR2 is FQNEAQ. In DNA form, the CDR3 reads TGTGCCAGCAGCTTAGGGGCGGACACCTACGAGCAGTACTTC. Its protein is CASSLGADTYEQYF.